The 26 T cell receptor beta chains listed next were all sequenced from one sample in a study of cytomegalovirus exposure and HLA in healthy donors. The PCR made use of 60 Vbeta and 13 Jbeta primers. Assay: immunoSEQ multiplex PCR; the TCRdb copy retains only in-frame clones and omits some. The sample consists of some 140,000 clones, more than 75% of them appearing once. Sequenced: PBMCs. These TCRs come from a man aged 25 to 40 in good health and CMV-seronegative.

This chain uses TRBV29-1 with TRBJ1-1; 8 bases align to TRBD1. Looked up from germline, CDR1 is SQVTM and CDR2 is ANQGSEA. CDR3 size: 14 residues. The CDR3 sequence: CSVLGQGGNTEAFF. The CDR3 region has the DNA TGCAGTGTACTAGGACAGGGTGGGAACACTGAAGCTTTCTTT.

CDR3 region: CASSLGRSFHQPQHF. Here the CDR3 DNA reads TGTGCCAGCAGCTTAGGGAGGAGTTTCCATCAGCCCCAGCATTTT. The gene calls are TRBV5-8 and TRBJ1-5; D is undetermined. The V end lost 2 bases, the J end lost 5 bases, and 14 bases lay between the germline ends. CDR1 is SGHTS, CDR2 YDEGEE, per germline. This CDR3 has 15 residues. The whole variable domain, filled in from reference TRBV5-8 and TRBJ1-5, reads EAGVTQSPTHLIKTRGQQATLRCSPISGHTSVYWYQQALGLGLQFLLWYDEGEERNRGNFPPRFSGRQFPNYSSELNVNALELEDSALYLCASSLGRSFHQPQHFGDGTRLSIL.

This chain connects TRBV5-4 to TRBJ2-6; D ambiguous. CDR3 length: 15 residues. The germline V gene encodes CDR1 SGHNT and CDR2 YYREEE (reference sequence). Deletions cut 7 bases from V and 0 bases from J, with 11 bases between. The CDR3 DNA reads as TGTGCCAGCCACAGTCTTTTCTCTGGGGCCAACGTCCTGACTTTC. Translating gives CASHSLFSGANVLTF. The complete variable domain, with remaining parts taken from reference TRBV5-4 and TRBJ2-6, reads ETGVTQSPTHLIKTRGQQVTLRCSSQSGHNTVSWYQQALGQGPQFIFQYYREEENGRGNFPPRFSGLQFPNYSSELNVNALELDDSALYLCASHSLFSGANVLTFGAGSRLTVL.

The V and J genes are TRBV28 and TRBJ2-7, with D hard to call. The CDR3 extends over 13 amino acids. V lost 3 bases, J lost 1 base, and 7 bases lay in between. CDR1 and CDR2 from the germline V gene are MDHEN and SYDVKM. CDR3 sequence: CASSLSQSYEQYF. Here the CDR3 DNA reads TGTGCCAGCAGTTTGTCGCAGTCCTACGAGCAGTACTTC.

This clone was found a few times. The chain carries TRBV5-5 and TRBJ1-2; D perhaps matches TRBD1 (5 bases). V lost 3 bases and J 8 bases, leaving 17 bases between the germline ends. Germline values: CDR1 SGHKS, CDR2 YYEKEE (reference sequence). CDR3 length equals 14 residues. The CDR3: CASSSPGKAWGYTF. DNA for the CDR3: TGTGCCAGCAGCTCCCCAGGGAAGGCCTGGGGCTACACCTTC.

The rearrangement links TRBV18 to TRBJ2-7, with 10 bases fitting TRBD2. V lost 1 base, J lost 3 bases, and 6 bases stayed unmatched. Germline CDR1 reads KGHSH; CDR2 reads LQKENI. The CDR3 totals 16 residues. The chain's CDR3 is CASSPRGAGGIYEQYF. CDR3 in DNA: TGTGCCAGCTCACCACGGGGAGCGGGAGGGATCTACGAGCAGTACTTC.

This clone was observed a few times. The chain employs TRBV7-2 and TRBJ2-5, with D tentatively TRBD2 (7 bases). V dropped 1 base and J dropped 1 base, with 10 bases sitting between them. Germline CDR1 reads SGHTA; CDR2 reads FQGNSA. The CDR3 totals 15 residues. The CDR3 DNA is TGTGCCAGCAGCTTAGGCGGGGGCCCCCAAGAGACCCAGTACTTC. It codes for CASSLGGGPQETQYF.

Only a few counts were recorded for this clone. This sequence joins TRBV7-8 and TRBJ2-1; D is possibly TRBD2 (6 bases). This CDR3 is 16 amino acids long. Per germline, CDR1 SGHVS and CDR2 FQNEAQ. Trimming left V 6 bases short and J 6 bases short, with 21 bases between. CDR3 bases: TGTGCCAGCAGTTCACTCCCCACCGGGAGCTCCAATGAGCAGTTCTTC. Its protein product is CASSSLPTGSSNEQFF.

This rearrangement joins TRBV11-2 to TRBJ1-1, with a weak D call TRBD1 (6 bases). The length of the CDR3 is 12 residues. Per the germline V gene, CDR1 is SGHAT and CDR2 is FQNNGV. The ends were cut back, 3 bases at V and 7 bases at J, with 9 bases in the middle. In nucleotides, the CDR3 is TGTGCCAGCAGCTTGACAGGAGTTGAAGCTTTCTTT. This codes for CASSLTGVEAFF.

The CDR3 DNA is TGCGCCAGCAGCTCTAGCGGGAGCACAGATACGCAGTATTTT. It encodes CASSSSGSTDTQYF. V usage is TRBV10-1 and J usage is TRBJ2-3; TRBD2 matches at 8 bases. Looked up from germline, CDR1 is WNHNN and CDR2 is SYGVQD (reference sequence). V lost 6 bases to trimming and J lost 0 bases; unmatched junction nucleotides: 2. This CDR3 is 14 amino acids long.

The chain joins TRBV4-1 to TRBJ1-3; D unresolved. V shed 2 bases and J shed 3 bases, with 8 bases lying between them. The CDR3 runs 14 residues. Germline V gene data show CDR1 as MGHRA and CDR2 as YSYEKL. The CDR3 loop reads CASSQLGDGNTIYF. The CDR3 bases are TGCGCCAGCAGCCAATTGGGCGATGGAAACACCATATATTTT.

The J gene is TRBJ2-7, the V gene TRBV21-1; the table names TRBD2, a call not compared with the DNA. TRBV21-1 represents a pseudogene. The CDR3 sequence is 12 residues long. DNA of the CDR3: TGTGCCAGCAGCTGCTGGCGGTACGAGCAGTACTTC. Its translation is CASSCWRYEQYF.

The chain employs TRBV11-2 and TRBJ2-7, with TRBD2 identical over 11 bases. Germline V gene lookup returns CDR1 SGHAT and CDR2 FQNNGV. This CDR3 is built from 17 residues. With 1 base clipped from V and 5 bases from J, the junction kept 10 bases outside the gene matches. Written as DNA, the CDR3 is TGTGCCAGCAGCTTAGCAGGGCTGTCTAGCGGGAGGCACGAGCAGTACTTC. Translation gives CASSLAGLSSGRHEQYF.

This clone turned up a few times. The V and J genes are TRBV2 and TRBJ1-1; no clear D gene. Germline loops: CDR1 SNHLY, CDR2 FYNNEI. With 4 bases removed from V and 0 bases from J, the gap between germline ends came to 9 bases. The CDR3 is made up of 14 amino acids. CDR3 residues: CASSGHNMNTEAFF. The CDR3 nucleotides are TGTGCCAGCAGTGGTCACAACATGAACACTGAAGCTTTCTTT.

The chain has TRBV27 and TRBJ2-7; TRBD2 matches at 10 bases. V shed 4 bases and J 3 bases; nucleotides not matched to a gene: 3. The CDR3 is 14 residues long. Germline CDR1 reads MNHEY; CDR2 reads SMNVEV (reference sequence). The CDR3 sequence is CASSSSGGFYEQYF. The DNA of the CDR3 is TGTGCCAGCAGTTCTAGCGGGGGTTTCTACGAGCAGTACTTC.

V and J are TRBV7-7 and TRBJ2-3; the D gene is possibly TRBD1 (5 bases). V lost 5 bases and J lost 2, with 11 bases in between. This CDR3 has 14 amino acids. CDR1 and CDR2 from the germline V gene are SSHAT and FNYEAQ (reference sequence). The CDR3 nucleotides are TGTGCCAGCAGCCCAGGGCCGGCCACAGATACGCAGTATTTT. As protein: CASSPGPATDTQYF.

The CDR3, as DNA: TGTGCCAGCAGTTACTCTAGCGGGAGGCACACAGATACGCAGTATTTT. Amino acids: CASSYSSGRHTDTQYF. This chain uses TRBV6-5 with TRBJ2-3; TRBD2 aligns across 10 bases. This CDR3 has 16 amino acids. The V and J ends lost 0 bases and 2 bases, in that order; junction bases with no gene match: 2. Germline V gene lookup returns CDR1 MNHEY and CDR2 SVGAGI.

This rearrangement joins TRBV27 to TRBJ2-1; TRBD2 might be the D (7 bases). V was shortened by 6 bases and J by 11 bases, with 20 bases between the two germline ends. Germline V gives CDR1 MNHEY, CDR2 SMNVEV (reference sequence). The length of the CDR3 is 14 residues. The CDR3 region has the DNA TGTGCCAGCAGAAAGGGGGGGGTGCCTGTTAAGCAGTTCTTC. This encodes CASRKGGVPVKQFF.

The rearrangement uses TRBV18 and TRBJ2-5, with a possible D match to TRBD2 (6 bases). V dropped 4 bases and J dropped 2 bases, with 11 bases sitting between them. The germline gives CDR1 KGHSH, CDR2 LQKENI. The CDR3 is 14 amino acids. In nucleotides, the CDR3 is TGTGCCAGCTCACGGCGGGACGGGCAAGAGACCCAGTACTTC. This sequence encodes CASSRRDGQETQYF.

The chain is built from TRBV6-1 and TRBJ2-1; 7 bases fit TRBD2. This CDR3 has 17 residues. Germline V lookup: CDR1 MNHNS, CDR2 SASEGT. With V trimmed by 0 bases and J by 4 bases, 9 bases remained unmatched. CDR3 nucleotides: TGTGCCAGCAGTGAAGCTAGACGGCTAGCGGATTACAATGAGCAGTTCTTC. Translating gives CASSEARRLADYNEQFF.

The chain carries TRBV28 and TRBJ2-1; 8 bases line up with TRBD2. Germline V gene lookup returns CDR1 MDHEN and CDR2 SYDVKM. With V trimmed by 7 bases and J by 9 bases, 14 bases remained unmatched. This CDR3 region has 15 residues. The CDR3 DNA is TGTGCCAGCACCCGGGGTACTAGCGGAACTGCTGAGCAGTTCTTC. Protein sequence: CASTRGTSGTAEQFF.

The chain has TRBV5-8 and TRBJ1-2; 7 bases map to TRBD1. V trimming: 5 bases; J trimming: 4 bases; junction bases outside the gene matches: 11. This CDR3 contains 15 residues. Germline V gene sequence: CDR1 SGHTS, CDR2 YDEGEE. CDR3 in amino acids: CASSPGQAYSYGYTF. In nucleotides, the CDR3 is TGTGCCAGCAGTCCTGGACAGGCTTACTCCTATGGCTACACCTTC. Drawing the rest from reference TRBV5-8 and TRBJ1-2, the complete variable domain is EAGVTQSPTHLIKTRGQQATLRCSPISGHTSVYWYQQALGLGLQFLLWYDEGEERNRGNFPPRFSGRQFPNYSSELNVNALELEDSALYLCASSPGQAYSYGYTFGSGTRLTVV.

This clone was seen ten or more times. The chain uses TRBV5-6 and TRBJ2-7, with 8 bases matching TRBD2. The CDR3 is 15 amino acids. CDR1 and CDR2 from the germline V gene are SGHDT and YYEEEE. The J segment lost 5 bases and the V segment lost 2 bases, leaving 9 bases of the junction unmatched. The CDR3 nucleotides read TGTGCCAGCAGCTTTTGGGGGACTAGTACCAACGAGCAGTACTTC. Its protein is CASSFWGTSTNEQYF.

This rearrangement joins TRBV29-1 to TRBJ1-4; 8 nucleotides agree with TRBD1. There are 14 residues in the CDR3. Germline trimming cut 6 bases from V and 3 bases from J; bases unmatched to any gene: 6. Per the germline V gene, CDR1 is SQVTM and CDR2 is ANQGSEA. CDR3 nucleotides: TGCAGCGTCGCAGGGGGCGCATCTAATGAAAAACTGTTTTTT. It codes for CSVAGGASNEKLFF.

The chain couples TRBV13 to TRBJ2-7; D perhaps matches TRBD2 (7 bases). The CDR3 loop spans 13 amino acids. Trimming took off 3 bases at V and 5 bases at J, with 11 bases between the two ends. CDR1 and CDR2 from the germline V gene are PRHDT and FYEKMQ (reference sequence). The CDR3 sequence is CASSLRGGNEQYF. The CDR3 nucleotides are TGTGCCAGCAGCTTGAGGGGGGGTAACGAGCAGTACTTC.

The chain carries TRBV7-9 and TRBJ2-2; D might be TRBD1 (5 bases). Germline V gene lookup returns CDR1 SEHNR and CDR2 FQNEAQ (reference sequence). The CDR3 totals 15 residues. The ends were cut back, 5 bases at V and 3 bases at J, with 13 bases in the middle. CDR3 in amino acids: CASSTWGRDTGELFF. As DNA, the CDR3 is TGTGCCAGCAGCACCTGGGGCAGGGACACCGGGGAGCTGTTTTTT.